The rows below give T cell receptor beta chains drawn from one sample of a study of OX40 agonist ivuxolimab in advanced cancers. The data were produced by immunoSEQ multiplex PCR, yet TCRdb's version contains in-frame clones alone and is incomplete. The data show fewer than 80,000 clones, with approximately 85% seen just once and approximately 5.1% held by the top ten. This material consisted of CD4+ or CD8+ T cells sorted from blood, taken in a trial of the OX40 agonist ivuxolimab. These receptors were obtained from an adult with an advanced solid tumor such as melanoma, head and neck, liver or kidney cancer. CDR3s include the opening cysteine and the closing phenylalanine or tryptophan. The order of the fields is V gene, J gene, CDR3 protein.

V gene: TRBV4-2; J gene: TRBJ2-3; CDR3 protein: CASSQEGRGGTDTQYF
V gene: TRBV2; J gene: TRBJ1-5; CDR3 protein: CATASLGQNNQPQHF
V gene: TRBV5-1; J gene: TRBJ2-1; CDR3 protein: CASSTRTSGTYNEQFF
V gene: TRBV11-2; J gene: TRBJ1-2; CDR3 protein: CASSLGTGGSYGYTF
V gene: TRBV7-2; J gene: TRBJ2-1; CDR3 protein: CASSRMGAYNEQFF
V gene: TRBV25-1; J gene: TRBJ1-1; CDR3 protein: CASSPGWQADTEAFF
V gene: TRBV5-1; J gene: TRBJ1-1; CDR3 protein: CASSLDGMNTEAFF
V gene: TRBV9; J gene: TRBJ2-7; CDR3 protein: CASSPRRDREAYEQYF
V gene: TRBV10-1; J gene: TRBJ2-3; CDR3 protein: CASSESFADTQYF
V gene: TRBV12-5; J gene: TRBJ2-1; CDR3 protein: CASGLVHTGNEQFF
V gene: TRBV7-9; J gene: TRBJ2-1; CDR3 protein: CASSLLGQIDNEQFF
V gene: TRBV29-1; J gene: TRBJ2-5; CDR3 protein: CSVDPEGETQYF
V gene: TRBV7-3; J gene: TRBJ2-1; CDR3 protein: CASNAQGGNSYNEQFF
V gene: TRBV29-1; J gene: TRBJ2-2; CDR3 protein: CSVEGAQVRELFF
V gene: TRBV2; J gene: TRBJ2-6; CDR3 protein: CASRQPTFSGANVLTF
V gene: TRBV6-5; J gene: TRBJ1-2; CDR3 protein: CASSYIDRAGGYTF
V gene: TRBV7-2; J gene: TRBJ2-3; CDR3 protein: CASSKRLAEADTQYF
V gene: TRBV7-9; J gene: TRBJ1-2; CDR3 protein: CASSFTGNYGYTF
V gene: TRBV11-2; J gene: TRBJ2-7; CDR3 protein: CASSPGSPLGEQYF
V gene: TRBV6-5; J gene: TRBJ1-6; CDR3 protein: CASSYRGSPLHF
V gene: TRBV5-6; J gene: TRBJ1-3; CDR3 protein: CASSLPDGNTIYF
V gene: TRBV19; J gene: TRBJ2-3; CDR3 protein: CASSMDSGSSTDTQYF
V gene: TRBV9; J gene: TRBJ1-1; CDR3 protein: CASSPPPGRSNTEAFF
V gene: TRBV6-5; J gene: TRBJ2-1; CDR3 protein: CASSYRGGSSYNEQFF
V gene: TRBV6-5; J gene: TRBJ1-2; CDR3 protein: CASSYSDRSGIYGYTF
V gene: TRBV5-1; J gene: TRBJ2-7; CDR3 protein: CASSLEQGRYGEQYF
V gene: TRBV7-2; J gene: TRBJ2-3; CDR3 protein: CASSLRGGPTSTDTQYF
V gene: TRBV10-1; J gene: TRBJ1-1; CDR3 protein: CASSGDRGNTEAFF
V gene: TRBV7-2; J gene: TRBJ1-5; CDR3 protein: CASSLAIRRQGTQPQHF
V gene: TRBV19; J gene: TRBJ2-3; CDR3 protein: CASSQGQGDVDTQYF
V gene: TRBV7-9; J gene: TRBJ1-2; CDR3 protein: CASSTGTGAGYTF
V gene: TRBV9; J gene: TRBJ2-7; CDR3 protein: CASSATGSGSYEQYF
V gene: TRBV4-1; J gene: TRBJ2-5; CDR3 protein: CASSQGDRAQETQYF
V gene: TRBV6-6; J gene: TRBJ2-1; CDR3 protein: CASSLLAGGPGEQFF
V gene: TRBV7-8; J gene: TRBJ2-7; CDR3 protein: CASSLAGTGHYEQYF
V gene: TRBV9; J gene: TRBJ1-3; CDR3 protein: CASSVSSSGNTIYF
V gene: TRBV6-5; J gene: TRBJ1-2; CDR3 protein: CASSWGQEGLYGYTF
V gene: TRBV6-5; J gene: TRBJ2-7; CDR3 protein: CASSYGTGALQYF
V gene: TRBV5-1; J gene: TRBJ2-7; CDR3 protein: CASSPWEAATEQYF
V gene: TRBV19; J gene: TRBJ2-2; CDR3 protein: CASSISQSTGELFF
V gene: TRBV5-4; J gene: TRBJ2-3; CDR3 protein: CASSLGGLESRGTQYF
V gene: TRBV4-2; J gene: TRBJ1-3; CDR3 protein: CASSQEQGAQGNTIYF
V gene: TRBV29-1; J gene: TRBJ2-7; CDR3 protein: CSVEDLRTYEQYF